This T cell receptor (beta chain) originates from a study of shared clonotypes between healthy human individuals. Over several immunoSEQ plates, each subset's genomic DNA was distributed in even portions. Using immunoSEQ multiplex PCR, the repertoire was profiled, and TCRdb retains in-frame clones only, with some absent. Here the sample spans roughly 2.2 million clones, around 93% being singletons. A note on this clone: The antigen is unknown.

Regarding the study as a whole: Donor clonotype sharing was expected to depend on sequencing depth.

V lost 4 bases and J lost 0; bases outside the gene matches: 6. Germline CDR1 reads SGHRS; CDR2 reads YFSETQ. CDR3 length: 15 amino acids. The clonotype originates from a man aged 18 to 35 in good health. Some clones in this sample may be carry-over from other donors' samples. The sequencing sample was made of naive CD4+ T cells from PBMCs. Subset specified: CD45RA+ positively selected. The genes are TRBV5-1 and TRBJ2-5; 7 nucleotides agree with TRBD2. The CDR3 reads CASSRLAANQETQYF. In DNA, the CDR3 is TGCGCCAGCAGCCGTCTAGCGGCTAACCAAGAGACCCAGTACTTC.